This is a list of T cell receptor beta chains from one sample in a study of spatial heterogeneity in lung cancer. TCRdb independently ran MiXCR on the 5' RACE reads; one entry per CDR3 protein. The sample contains some 11,000 distinct CDR3 sequences, over 6% of which appear only once. The source material was PBMCs, sampled at surgery. Receptors originate from a male donor with early-stage non-small cell lung cancer. CDR3s leave out the opening cysteine and the closing phenylalanine or tryptophan. The D gene is left open where the match is weak.

V gene	D gene	CDR3 protein
TRBV3-1	TRBD1	ASSPLTGKGEKLF
TRBV11-2	TRBD1	ASSLRITGGVGTDTQY
TRBV4-3	.	ASSQDITRGRQEQF
TRBV20-1	.	SARHQGTGGNTGELF
TRBV7-2	.	ASSLAPGPLDTQY
TRBV6-6	.	ASILNTNQPQH
TRBV29-1	TRBD1	SVEGTGGVGYT
TRBV6-4	TRBD2	ASSDGTNSGANVLT
TRBV30	.	AWSLGATTGEQY
TRBV6-6	TRBD2	ASSAELAGAGNEQF
TRBV28	TRBD2	ASSMLAGGVDEQF
TRBV29-1	.	SVDGDRYEQY
TRBV28	.	ASGLGFSGEQF
TRBV6-1	.	ASSEKVEVGEQY
TRBV7-2	.	ASSLRCCGGSGTGELF
TRBV6-5	.	ASSGLGSVQETQY
TRBV6-2/TRBV6-3	.	ASKYSGTVYEQY
TRBV28	TRBD2	ASSPRLADEQY
TRBV29-1	TRBD1	SVVGQGAIGYT
TRBV7-9	.	ASSLEVDEQY
TRBV20-1	TRBD2	SGSLAGGPTDTQY
TRBV9	.	ASSVGSLSGYTDTQY
TRBV6-6	TRBD2	ASNLEAGSSYNEQF
TRBV3-1	.	ASSQAVSSYEQY
TRBV14	TRBD1	ASSQKGTGGIYGYT
TRBV6-5	.	ASAGPNTGELF
TRBV20-1	TRBD1	SALDRGKAKNIQY
TRBV7-9	TRBD2	ASLSGGADEQF
TRBV15	.	ATSRDRGPSGELF
TRBV7-2	TRBD2	ASSGRGAGGWEQF
TRBV7-8	TRBD2	ASSLSVSGVTQY
TRBV27	.	ASNKKGVLYEQY
TRBV4-1	TRBD1	ASSQGTGETYEQY
TRBV19	.	ASSIDFSSYNEQF
TRBV29-1	.	SVAPGSSGANVLT
TRBV6-1	.	ASRTGTVAYEQY
TRBV29-1	TRBD2	SVVPSGPGTDTQY
TRBV4-1	.	ASSPGKDSYEQY
TRBV12-3/TRBV12-4	TRBD2	ASSPDWGGADTQY
TRBV20-1	.	SAAQANRYNEQF
TRBV11-2	TRBD1	ASSLGDRVPYGYT
TRBV3-1	.	ASSQGRGGREKGDGQY
TRBV11-2	.	ASSLWGDAYNSPLH
TRBV29-1	.	SVVLLRTEAF
TRBV4-3	.	ASSPDWGTNEQF
TRBV20-1	.	SATHPGHSLSYNEQF